The T cell receptor beta chain described here comes from a study of PD-1 blockade in mismatch repair-deficient tumors (dated by TCRdb to the late 2010s). Regarding the research as a whole: Between September 2013 and late 2016, the trial enrolled approximately 90 consecutive patients with about a dozen types of mismatch repair-deficient cancer, all of whom had received prior treatment and were progressing. Tumor-associated T cell clones were tracked in the peripheral blood of patients responding to PD-1 blockade by deep sequencing of TCR CDR3 regions.

Study-wide findings and limitations: Tumor-resident clones, often undetectable in blood before treatment, expanded rapidly after pembrolizumab and then contracted, generally before radiologic responses.

The library was generated by the immunoSEQ multiplex PCR assay. This immuneACCESS table, as held by TCRdb, lists in-frame sequences with V and J called but not all clones. Of the missing ones, under half trace to an unresolved V gene in checked studies; the others have no known cause. The sample table lists fewer than 60,000 clones, 77% of them with a count of one. The ten largest clones represent around 3.5% of the sample. Comments on this clone: The antigen this receptor binds is unknown. It has no much larger one-base neighbor in the sample; base qualities were not kept.

The time point label corresponds to: peripheral blood before pembrolizumab. For every enrolled patient, mismatch repair deficiency was confirmed by either polymerase chain reaction or immunohistochemistry. TCR sequencing was carried out for a few patients who responded to pembrolizumab therapy. The phase II trial prospectively tested pembrolizumab PD-1 blockade in advanced mismatch repair-deficient cancers regardless of tissue of origin. Peripheral blood T cell samples were collected serially, before PD-1 blockade began and at several time points afterward. The timing of each blood sample was reported as weeks after the first dose of pembrolizumab. The sequence was obtained from an adult with mismatch repair-deficient cancer. The sequencing used PBMCs, collected before pembrolizumab treatment.

CDR3 protein: CASSIRGAENTEAFF. The base sequence is TGTGCCAGTAGTATAAGGGGGGCGGAGAACACTGAAGCTTTCTTT. In this chain, TRBV19 is recombined with TRBJ1-1; the D gene is perhaps TRBD1, from 6 matching bases. Reading the germline V gene (reference sequence) gives CDR1 LNHDA and CDR2 SQIVND. V sheds 2 bases and J sheds 1 base, leaving 11 bases between their ends. The CDR3 sequence holds 15 residues, the cysteine and phenylalanine included. Kept here is only the CDR3 DNA, which spans 45 bases and is read in frame from base 1.